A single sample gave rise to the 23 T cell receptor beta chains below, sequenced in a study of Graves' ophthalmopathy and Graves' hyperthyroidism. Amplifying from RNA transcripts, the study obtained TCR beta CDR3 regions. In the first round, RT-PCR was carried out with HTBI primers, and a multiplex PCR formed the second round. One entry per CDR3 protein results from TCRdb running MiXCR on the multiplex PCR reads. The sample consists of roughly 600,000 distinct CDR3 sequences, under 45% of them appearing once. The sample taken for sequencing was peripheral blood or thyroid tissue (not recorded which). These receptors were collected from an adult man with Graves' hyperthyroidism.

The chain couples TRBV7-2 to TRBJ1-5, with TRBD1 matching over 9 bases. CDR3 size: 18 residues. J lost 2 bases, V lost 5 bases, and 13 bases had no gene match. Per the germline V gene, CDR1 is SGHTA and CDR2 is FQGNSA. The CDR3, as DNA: TGTGCCAGCAGCAAAGGACAGGGGAGGGATAGAGGCAATCAGCCCCAGCATTTT. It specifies CASSKGQGRDRGNQPQHF.

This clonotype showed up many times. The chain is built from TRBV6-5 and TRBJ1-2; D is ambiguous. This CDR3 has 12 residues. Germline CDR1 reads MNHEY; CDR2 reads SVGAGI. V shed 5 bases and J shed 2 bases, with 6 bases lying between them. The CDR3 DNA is TGTGCCAGCAGTGACCTGAACTATGGCTACACCTTC. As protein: CASSDLNYGYTF.

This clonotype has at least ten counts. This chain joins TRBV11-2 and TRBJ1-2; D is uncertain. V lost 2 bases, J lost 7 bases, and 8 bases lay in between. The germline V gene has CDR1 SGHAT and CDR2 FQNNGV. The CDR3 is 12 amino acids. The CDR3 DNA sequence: TGTGCCAGCAGCTTAAGTCTCTCTGGCTACACCTTC. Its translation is CASSLSLSGYTF.

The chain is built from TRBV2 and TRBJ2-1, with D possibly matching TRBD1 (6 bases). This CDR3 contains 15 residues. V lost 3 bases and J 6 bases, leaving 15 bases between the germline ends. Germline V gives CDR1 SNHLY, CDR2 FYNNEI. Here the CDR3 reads CASSDRGGPGNEQFF. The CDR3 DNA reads TGTGCCAGCAGTGACAGGGGCGGCCCAGGCAATGAGCAGTTCTTC.

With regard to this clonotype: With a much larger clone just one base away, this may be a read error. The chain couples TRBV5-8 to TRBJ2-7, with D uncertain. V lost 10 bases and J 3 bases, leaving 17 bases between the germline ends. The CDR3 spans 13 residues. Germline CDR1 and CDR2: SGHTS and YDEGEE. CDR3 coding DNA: TGTGCCCGCAAAACCAGTCAAGGCTACGAGCAGTACTTC. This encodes CARKTSQGYEQYF. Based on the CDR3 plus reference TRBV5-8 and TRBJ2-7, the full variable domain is EAGVTQSPTHLIKTRGQQATLRCSPISGHTSVYWYQQALGLGLQFLLWYDEGEERNRGNFPPRFSGRQFPNYSSELNVNALELEDSALYLCARKTSQGYEQYFGPGTRLTVT.

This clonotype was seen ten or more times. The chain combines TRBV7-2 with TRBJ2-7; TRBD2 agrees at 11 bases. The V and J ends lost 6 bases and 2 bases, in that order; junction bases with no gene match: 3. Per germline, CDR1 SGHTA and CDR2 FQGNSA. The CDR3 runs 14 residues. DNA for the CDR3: TGTGCCAGCAGAAGACTAGCGGGGACCTACGAGCAGTACTTC. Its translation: CASRRLAGTYEQYF.

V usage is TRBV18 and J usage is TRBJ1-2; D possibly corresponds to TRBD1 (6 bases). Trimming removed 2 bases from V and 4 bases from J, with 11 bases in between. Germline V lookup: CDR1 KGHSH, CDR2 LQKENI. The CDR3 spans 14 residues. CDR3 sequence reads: CASSPYRETYGYTF. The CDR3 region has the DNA TGTGCCAGCTCACCATACAGGGAGACCTATGGCTACACCTTC.

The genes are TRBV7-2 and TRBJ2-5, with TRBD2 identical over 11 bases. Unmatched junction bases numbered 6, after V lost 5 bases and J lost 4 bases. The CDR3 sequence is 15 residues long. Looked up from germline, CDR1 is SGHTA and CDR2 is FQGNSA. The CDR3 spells CASSQCTSGRETQYF. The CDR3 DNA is TGTGCCAGCAGCCAGTGCACTAGCGGGAGAGAGACCCAGTACTTC.

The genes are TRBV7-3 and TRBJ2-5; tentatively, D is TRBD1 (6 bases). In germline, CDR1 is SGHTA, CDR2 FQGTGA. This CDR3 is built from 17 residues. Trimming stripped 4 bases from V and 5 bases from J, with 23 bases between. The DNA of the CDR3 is TGTGCCAGCAGCTCCCCCCGGGGTAGGGGGTCGGAGGAGACCCAGTACTTC. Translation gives CASSSPRGRGSEETQYF.

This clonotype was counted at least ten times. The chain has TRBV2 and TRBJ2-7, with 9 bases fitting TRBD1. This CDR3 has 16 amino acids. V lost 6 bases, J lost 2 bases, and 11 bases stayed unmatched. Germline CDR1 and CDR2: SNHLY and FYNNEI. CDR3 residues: CASSPGQGVSPYEQYF. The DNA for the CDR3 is TGTGCCAGCAGCCCGGGACAGGGAGTTTCCCCCTACGAGCAGTACTTC.

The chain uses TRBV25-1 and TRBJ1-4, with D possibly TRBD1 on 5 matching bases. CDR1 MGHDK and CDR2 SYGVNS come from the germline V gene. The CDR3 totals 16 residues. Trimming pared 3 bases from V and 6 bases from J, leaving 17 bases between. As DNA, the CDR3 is TGTGCCAGCAGTGACTCTACCGGGGGAGCGGATGAAAAACTGTTTTTT. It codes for CASSDSTGGADEKLFF.

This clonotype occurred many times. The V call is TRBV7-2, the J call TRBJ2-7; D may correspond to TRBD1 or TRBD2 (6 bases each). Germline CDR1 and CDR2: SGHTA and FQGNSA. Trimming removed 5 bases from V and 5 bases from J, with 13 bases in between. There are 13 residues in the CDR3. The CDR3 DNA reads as TGTGCCAGCAGCATAGGGGGGTTCGACGAGCAGTACTTC. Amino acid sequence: CASSIGGFDEQYF.

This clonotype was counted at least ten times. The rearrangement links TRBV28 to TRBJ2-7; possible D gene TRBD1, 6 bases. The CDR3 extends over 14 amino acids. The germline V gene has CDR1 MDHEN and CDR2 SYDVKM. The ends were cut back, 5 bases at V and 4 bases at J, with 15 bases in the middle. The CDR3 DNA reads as TGTGCCAGCAGTACCCACGGGACAACGTACGAGCAGTACTTC. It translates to CASSTHGTTYEQYF.

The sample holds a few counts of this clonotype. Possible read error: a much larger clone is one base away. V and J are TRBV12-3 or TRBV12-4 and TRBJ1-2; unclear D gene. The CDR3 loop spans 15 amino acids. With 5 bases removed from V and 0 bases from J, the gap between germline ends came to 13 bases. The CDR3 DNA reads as TGTGCCAGCAGTCATACAGCTATAGCTAACTATGGCTACACCTTC. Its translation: CASSHTAIANYGYTF.

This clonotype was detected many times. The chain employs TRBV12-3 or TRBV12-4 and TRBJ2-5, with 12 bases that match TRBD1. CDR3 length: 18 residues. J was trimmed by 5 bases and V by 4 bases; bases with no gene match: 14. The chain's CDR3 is CASSSARPGQGAGETQYF. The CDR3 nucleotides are TGTGCCAGCAGTTCAGCCCGCCCGGGACAGGGGGCGGGTGAGACCCAGTACTTC.

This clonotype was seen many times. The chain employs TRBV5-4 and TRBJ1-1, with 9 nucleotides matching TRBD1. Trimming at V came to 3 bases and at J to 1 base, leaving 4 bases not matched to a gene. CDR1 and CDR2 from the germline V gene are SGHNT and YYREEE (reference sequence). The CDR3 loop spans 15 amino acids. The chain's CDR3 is CASSSTQGANTEAFF. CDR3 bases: TGTGCCAGCAGCTCAACACAGGGGGCGAACACTGAAGCTTTCTTT.

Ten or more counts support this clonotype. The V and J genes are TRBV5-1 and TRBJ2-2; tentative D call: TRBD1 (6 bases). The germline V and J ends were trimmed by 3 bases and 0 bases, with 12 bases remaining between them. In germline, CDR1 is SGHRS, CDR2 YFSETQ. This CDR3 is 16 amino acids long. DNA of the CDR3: TGCGCCAGCAGCTCACAGGGCTTTGCGAACACCGGGGAGCTGTTTTTT. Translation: CASSSQGFANTGELFF.

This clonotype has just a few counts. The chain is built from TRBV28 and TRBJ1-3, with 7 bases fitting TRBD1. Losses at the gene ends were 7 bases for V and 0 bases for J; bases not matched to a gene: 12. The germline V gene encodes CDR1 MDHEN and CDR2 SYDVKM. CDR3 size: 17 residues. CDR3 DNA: TGTGCCAGCACCAACCCAAGGGGGACAGTCTCTGGAAACACCATATATTTT. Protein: CASTNPRGTVSGNTIYF.

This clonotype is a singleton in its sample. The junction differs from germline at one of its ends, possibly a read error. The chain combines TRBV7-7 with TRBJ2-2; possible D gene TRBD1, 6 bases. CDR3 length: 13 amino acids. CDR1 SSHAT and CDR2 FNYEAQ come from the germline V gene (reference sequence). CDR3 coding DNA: TGTGCTAGCAGCCCCGTGGGGGCCGAGGAGCTGTTTTTT. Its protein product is CASSPVGAEELFF.

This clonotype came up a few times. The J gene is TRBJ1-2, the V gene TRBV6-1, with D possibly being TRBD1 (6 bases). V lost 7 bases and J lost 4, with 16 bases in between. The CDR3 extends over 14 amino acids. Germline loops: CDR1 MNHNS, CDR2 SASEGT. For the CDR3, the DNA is TGTGCCAGCACCAAAAAGGGGACATCCTATGGCTACACCTTC. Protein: CASTKKGTSYGYTF.

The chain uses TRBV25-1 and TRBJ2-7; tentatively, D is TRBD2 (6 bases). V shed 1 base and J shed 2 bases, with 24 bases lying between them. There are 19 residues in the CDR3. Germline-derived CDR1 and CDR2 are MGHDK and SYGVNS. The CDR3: CASSELGLLRGGNTYEQYF. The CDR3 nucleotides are TGTGCCAGCAGTGAATTAGGCCTCTTGAGGGGCGGGAATACCTACGAGCAGTACTTC.

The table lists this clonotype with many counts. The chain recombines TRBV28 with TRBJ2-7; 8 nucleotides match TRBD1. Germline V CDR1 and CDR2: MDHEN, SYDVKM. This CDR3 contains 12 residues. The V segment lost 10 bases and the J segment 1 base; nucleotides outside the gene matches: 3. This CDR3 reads CATRTGSYEQYF. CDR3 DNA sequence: TGTGCCACCAGGACAGGGTCCTACGAGCAGTACTTC.

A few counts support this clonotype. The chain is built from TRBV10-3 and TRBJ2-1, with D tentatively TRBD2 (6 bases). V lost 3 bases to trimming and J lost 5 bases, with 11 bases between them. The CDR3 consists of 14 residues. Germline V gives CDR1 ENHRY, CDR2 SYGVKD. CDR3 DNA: TGTGCCATCAGTGACTCGGACTATAACAATGAGCAGTTCTTC. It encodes CAISDSDYNNEQFF.